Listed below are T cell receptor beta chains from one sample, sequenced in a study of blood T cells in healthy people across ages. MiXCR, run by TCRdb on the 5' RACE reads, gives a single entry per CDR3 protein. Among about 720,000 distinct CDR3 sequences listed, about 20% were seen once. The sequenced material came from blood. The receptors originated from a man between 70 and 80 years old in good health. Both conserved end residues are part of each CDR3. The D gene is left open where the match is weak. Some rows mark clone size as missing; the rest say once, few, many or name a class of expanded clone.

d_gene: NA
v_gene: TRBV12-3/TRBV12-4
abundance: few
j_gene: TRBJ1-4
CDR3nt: TGTGCCAGCAGTCGGGCCACGGACGAAAAACTGTTTTTT
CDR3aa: CASSRATDEKLFF

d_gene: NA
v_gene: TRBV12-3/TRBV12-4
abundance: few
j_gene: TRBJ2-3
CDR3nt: TGTGCCACCTGCACGGGGGATTGCACAGATACGCAGTATTTT
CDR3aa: CATCTGDCTDTQYF

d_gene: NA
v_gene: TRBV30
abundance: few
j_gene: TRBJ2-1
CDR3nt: TGTGCCTGGAGTAAGGGACTGGCGGGCCCACGGAATGAGCAGTTCTTC
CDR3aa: CAWSKGLAGPRNEQFF

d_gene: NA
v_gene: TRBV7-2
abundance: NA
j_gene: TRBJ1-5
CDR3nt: TGTGCCAGCAGCTCCCTGACGGTGGACCAGCCCCAGCATTTT
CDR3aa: CASSSLTVDQPQHF

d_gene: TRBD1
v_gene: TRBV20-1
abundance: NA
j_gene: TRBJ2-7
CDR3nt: TGCAGTGCTAGGACAGGGCTAACCTACGAGCAGTACTTC
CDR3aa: CSARTGLTYEQYF

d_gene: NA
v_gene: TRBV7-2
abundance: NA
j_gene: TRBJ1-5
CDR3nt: TGTGCCAGCAGCTTAGAATCAGGGGATCAGCCCCAGCATTTT
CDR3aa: CASSLESGDQPQHF

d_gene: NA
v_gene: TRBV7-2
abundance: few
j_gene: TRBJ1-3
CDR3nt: TGTGCCAGCAGCTTAGATTTTTTTGCCGGGTTTGGAAACACCATATATTTT
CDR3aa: CASSLDFFAGFGNTIYF

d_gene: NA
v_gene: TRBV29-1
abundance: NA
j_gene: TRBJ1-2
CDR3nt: TGCAGCGTTGGGTCAGGGCCTGGCTACACCTTC
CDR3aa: CSVGSGPGYTF

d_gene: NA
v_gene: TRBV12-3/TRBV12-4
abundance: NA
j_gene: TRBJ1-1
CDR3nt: TGTGCCATCCCCCACGGGGGGCTGAACACTGAAGCTTTCTTT
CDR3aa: CAIPHGGLNTEAFF

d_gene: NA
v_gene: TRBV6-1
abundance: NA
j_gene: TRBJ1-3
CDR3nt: TGTGCCAGCAGTGAATCAAGGGCCTCTGGAAACACCATATATTTT
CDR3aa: CASSESRASGNTIYF

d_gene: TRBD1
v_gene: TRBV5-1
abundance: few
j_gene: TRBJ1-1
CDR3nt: TGCGCCAGCAGCTTGGATAGGGGGCACCTCCGGAACACTGAAGCTTTCTTT
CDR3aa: CASSLDRGHLRNTEAFF

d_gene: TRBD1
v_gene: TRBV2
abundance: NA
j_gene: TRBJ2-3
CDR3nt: TGTGCCAGCGGCAGGACAGGGGCATTTAGCACAGATACGCAGTATTTT
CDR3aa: CASGRTGAFSTDTQYF

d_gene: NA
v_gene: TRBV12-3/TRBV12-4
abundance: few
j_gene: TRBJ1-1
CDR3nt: TGTGCCAGCAGCTCCGGACGCTTCGCTGAAGCTTTCTTT
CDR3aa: CASSSGRFAEAFF

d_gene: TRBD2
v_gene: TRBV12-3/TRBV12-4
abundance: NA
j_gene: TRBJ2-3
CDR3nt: TGTGCCAGCAGTCCGCGGGAGGTTACAGATACGCAGTATTTT
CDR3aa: CASSPREVTDTQYF

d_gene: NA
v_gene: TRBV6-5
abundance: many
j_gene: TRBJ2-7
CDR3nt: TGTGCCAGCAGTTATAACGGGGCAGGGGTCGACGAGCAGTACTTC
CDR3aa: CASSYNGAGVDEQYF

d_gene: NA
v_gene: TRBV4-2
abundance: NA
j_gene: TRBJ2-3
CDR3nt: TGTGCCAGCAGCCAAGAGGGGCTTAAAGCCGAAACGCAGTATTTT
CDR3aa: CASSQEGLKAETQYF

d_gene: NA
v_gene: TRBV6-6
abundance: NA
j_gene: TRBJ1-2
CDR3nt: TGTGCCAGCAGTTTCGACAACCAACCTAACTATGGCTACACCTTC
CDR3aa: CASSFDNQPNYGYTF

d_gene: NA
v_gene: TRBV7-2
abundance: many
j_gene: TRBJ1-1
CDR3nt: TGTGCCAGCACCCCGAAAGGTGGACAGATGAACACTGAAGCTTTCTTT
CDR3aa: CASTPKGGQMNTEAFF

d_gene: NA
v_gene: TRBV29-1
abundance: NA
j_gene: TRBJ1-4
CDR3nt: TGCAGCGTCCCTGGAGGAGCTAATGAAAAACTGTTTTTT
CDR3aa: CSVPGGANEKLFF